A selection of T cell receptor beta chains follows, all from one sample in a study of T-cell reconstitution after alpha-beta-depleted transplantation in children. MiXCR, run by TCRdb on the PCR reads, gives a single entry per CDR3 protein. Of about a million distinct CDR3 sequences listed, about 29% are singletons. The sequencing used PBMCs, mostly from graft donor cells, collected 360 days after TCRalphabeta/CD19-depleted stem cell transplant. These receptors were taken from a boy younger than two who had a stem cell transplant for SCID, so the T cells may come from the graft donor. Both conserved end residues are part of each CDR3. D genes are given only for firm matches. Rows give clone size only sometimes, using once, few, many, or a class for an expanded clone.

TRBJ2-1 | few | - | TRBV24-1 | CATSDGGRYYNEQFF | TGTGCCACCAGTGATGGGGGAAGATACTACAATGAGCAGTTCTTC
TRBJ2-2 | - | - | TRBV5-1 | CSSSLGQLNTGELFF | TGCTCCAGCAGCTTAGGACAGCTGAACACCGGGGAGCTGTTTTTT
TRBJ1-5 | - | TRBD1 | TRBV6-2/TRBV6-3 | CASRVTGDGNQPQHF | TGTGCCAGCAGGGTGACAGGGGATGGCAATCAGCCCCAGCATTTT
TRBJ2-5 | many | - | TRBV29-1 | CSVDVLRGETQYF | TGCAGCGTTGACGTGTTGAGGGGAGAGACCCAGTACTTC
TRBJ1-2 | few | - | TRBV6-5 | CASSYGQANYGYTF | TGTGCCAGCAGTTACGGGCAGGCTAACTATGGCTACACCTTC
TRBJ1-1 | - | - | TRBV10-3 | CAISRDGALNTEAFF | TGTGCCATCAGTCGTGACGGAGCGCTGAACACTGAAGCTTTCTTT
TRBJ2-3 | - | - | TRBV4-2 | CASSQAQIRTPTDTQYF | TGTGCCAGCAGCCAAGCACAGATCAGGACTCCCACAGATACGCAGTATTTT
TRBJ2-7 | many | TRBD1 | TRBV18 | CASSRQGATEQYF | TGTGCCAGCTCACGACAGGGGGCAACCGAGCAGTACTTC
TRBJ1-2 | - | - | TRBV4-2 | CASSRDPGLRTLFYGYTF | TGTGCCAGCAGCCGAGACCCGGGACTTCGGACACTCTTCTATGGCTACACCTTC
TRBJ2-5 | - | - | TRBV12-3/TRBV12-4 | CASSYGPKLDQETQYF | TGTGCCAGCAGTTACGGACCCAAACTAGACCAAGAGACCCAGTACTTC
TRBJ1-1 | once | TRBD1 | TRBV19 | CASSIGQGASEAFF | TGTGCCAGTAGTATTGGTCAGGGGGCCTCTGAAGCTTTCTTT
TRBJ1-5 | - | - | TRBV6-2/TRBV6-3 | CASSYSRQSSQHF | TGTGCCAGCAGTTACTCGAGACAATCCTCCCAGCATTTT
TRBJ2-6 | - | - | TRBV27 | CASKLRTVLAGANVLTF | TGTGCCAGCAAGTTACGGACAGTACTGGCTGGGGCCAACGTCCTGACTTTC
TRBJ1-3 | - | - | TRBV20-1 | CSAPSPGPSGNTIYF | TGCAGTGCTCCCTCTCCGGGACCGTCTGGAAACACCATATATTTT
TRBJ2-7 | few | TRBD1 | TRBV15 | CATSSRDRGLYEQYF | TGTGCCACCAGCTCCCGGGACAGGGGACTCTACGAGCAGTACTTC
TRBJ2-1 | few | TRBD1 | TRBV5-1 | CASSSHTTGSDEQFF | TGCGCCAGCAGCTCCCATACGACAGGGTCCGATGAGCAGTTCTTC
TRBJ1-5 | many | TRBD1 | TRBV6-5 | CASSYSMTGGQPQHF | TGTGCCAGCAGTTACTCGATGACAGGGGGGCAGCCCCAGCATTTT
TRBJ2-2 | few | TRBD1 | TRBV4-2 | CASSQITGGTGELFF | TGTGCCAGCAGCCAGATAACAGGGGGCACCGGGGAGCTGTTTTTT
TRBJ2-2 | few | TRBD1 | TRBV5-1 | CASSLQGLFRNTGELFF | TGCGCCAGCAGCTTACAGGGGTTGTTTAGAAACACCGGGGAGCTGTTTTTT
TRBJ2-7 | few | TRBD1 | TRBV7-3 | CASSPRDRASYEQYF | TGTGCCAGCAGCCCCCGGGACAGAGCCTCCTACGAGCAGTACTTC
TRBJ2-3 | few | TRBD2 | TRBV5-1 | CASTQLAGGTDTQYF | TGCGCCAGCACCCAACTTGCGGGGGGCACAGATACGCAGTATTTT
TRBJ1-5 | - | TRBD1 | TRBV15 | CATSSRDRGFSNQPQHF | TGTGCCACCAGCAGCCGGGACAGGGGCTTTAGCAATCAGCCCCAGCATTTT
TRBJ2-7 | - | TRBD1 | TRBV27 | CASSPRGTGIWEQYF | TGTGCCAGCAGCCCAAGGGGGACAGGGATATGGGAGCAGTACTTC
TRBJ2-5 | - | TRBD1 | TRBV20-1 | CSAGQGAGAQETQYF | TGCAGTGCTGGACAGGGGGCGGGGGCCCAAGAGACCCAGTACTTC
TRBJ1-2 | few | - | TRBV12-3/TRBV12-4 | CASTERGSGYTF | TGTGCCAGCACCGAAAGAGGGAGTGGCTACACCTTC
TRBJ2-5 | few | - | TRBV6-2/TRBV6-3 | CASSYPHRADQETQYF | TGTGCCAGCAGTTACCCACACCGTGCAGACCAAGAGACCCAGTACTTC
TRBJ2-3 | - | - | TRBV28 | CASSRGPRIDTQYF | TGTGCCAGCAGTCGGGGGCCACGTATCGATACGCAGTATTTT
TRBJ2-3 | many | TRBD1 | TRBV24-1 | CATRGQGPRDTQYF | TGTGCCACCAGGGGACAGGGACCAAGGGATACGCAGTATTTT
TRBJ2-5 | - | TRBD2 | TRBV3-1 | CASSHGGGASETQYF | TGTGCCAGCAGCCACGGCGGGGGGGCCTCAGAGACCCAGTACTTC
TRBJ2-5 | few | TRBD2 | TRBV29-1 | CSVAKPGLARKTQYF | TGCAGCGTGGCTAAACCGGGACTAGCGCGTAAGACCCAGTACTTC
TRBJ2-5 | - | TRBD2 | TRBV6-2/TRBV6-3 | CASRSGDGETQYF | TGTGCCAGCAGGAGCGGGGATGGCGAGACCCAGTACTTC
TRBJ1-1 | - | - | TRBV19 | CASSIARERTEAFF | TGTGCCAGTAGTATAGCGCGGGAACGAACTGAAGCTTTCTTT
TRBJ2-7 | - | TRBD1 | TRBV4-2 | CASSQLGQISYEQYF | TGTGCCAGCAGCCAACTGGGACAGATCTCCTACGAGCAGTACTTC
TRBJ1-1 | few | - | TRBV20-1 | CSARGEGAQNTEAFF | TGCAGTGCTAGAGGCGAGGGAGCACAGAACACTGAAGCTTTCTTT
TRBJ2-2 | many | TRBD2 | TRBV2 | CASSPQGLVKGSGELFF | TGTGCCAGCAGTCCCCAGGGACTAGTTAAGGGTTCCGGGGAGCTGTTTTTT
TRBJ1-4 | - | - | TRBV5-1 | CASSSPGPGEKLFF | TGCGCCAGCAGCTCCCCGGGCCCGGGTGAAAAACTGTTTTTT
TRBJ1-2 | - | - | TRBV4-3 | CASSQVAQGLDYGYTF | TGCGCCAGCAGCCAAGTGGCTCAGGGTTTGGACTATGGCTACACCTTC
TRBJ2-3 | - | TRBD1 | TRBV29-1 | CSVEDRAMDTQYF | TGCAGCGTTGAGGACAGGGCAATGGATACGCAGTATTTT
TRBJ1-1 | few | - | TRBV29-1 | CSVEGFGTPTEAFF | TGCAGCGTTGAAGGCTTTGGGACGCCCACTGAAGCTTTCTTT
TRBJ2-5 | - | - | TRBV6-2/TRBV6-3 | CASSYHLPASQETQYF | TGTGCCAGCAGTTACCATCTGCCAGCCTCACAAGAGACCCAGTACTTC
TRBJ2-1 | few | - | TRBV2 | CASSPGRAGGSTYNEQFF | TGTGCCAGCAGCCCCGGGAGGGCAGGGGGTTCCACCTACAATGAGCAGTTCTTC
TRBJ1-1 | - | TRBD1 | TRBV6-1 | CASNSGGRTEAFF | TGTGCCAGCAACTCAGGGGGCCGAACTGAAGCTTTCTTT